This T cell receptor beta chain was identified in a study of cytomegalovirus exposure and HLA in healthy donors. As for the study in general: HLA-typed donors contributed about 85 million unique TCRs, which were held in an early data release.

This clone has just a few counts. The antigen remains unidentified. This CDR3 is 17 amino acids long. V was clipped by 0 bases and J by 1 base, with 15 bases between them. Germline V gene data show CDR1 as SGDLS and CDR2 as YYNGEE. The PCR was carried out with 60 Vbeta primers and 13 Jbeta primers. Repertoires were generated with immunoSEQ multiplex PCR, while TCRdb's copy carries only in-frame clones and drops some. This sample has about 180,000 clones, with around 77% found just once. Overall study findings and caveats: Later on, an analysis showed TCR association rates differing by HLA locus, with DRB1 the most and HLA-C the fewest. Researchers catalogued about 150 TCR beta chains as cytomegalovirus-associated.

The sequence derives from a man in his 60s in good health and CMV-seronegative. The sample consisted of PBMCs. The chain links TRBV9 to TRBJ2-3; possible D gene TRBD2, 5 bases. The CDR3 bases are TGTGCCAGCAGCGTAGGGGCAATCGGAGCGGGCACAGATACGCAGTATTTT. Translated: CASSVGAIGAGTDTQYF.